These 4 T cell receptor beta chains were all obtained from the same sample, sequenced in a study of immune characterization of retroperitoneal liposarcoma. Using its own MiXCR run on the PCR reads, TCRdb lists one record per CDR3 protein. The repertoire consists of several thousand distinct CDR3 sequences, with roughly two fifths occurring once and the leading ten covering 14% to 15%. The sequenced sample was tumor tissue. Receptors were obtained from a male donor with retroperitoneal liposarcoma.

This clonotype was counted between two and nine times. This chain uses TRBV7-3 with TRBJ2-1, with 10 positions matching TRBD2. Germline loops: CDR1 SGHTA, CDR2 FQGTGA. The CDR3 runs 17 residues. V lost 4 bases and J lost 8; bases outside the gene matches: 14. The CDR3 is CASSSTSAGGGRYEQFF. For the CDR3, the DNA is TGTGCCAGCAGCTCGACGTCAGCGGGAGGGGGACGTTATGAGCAGTTCTTC.

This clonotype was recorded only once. The CDR3: CASSGTSGRVEQFF. For the CDR3, the DNA is TGTGCCAGCAGTGGGACTAGCGGGAGGGTTGAGCAGTTCTTC. V usage is TRBV12-3 or TRBV12-4 and J usage is TRBJ2-1, with TRBD2 matching over 16 bases. The ends lost 5 bases at V and 9 bases at J; junction bases unmatched: 1. The CDR3 covers 14 residues.

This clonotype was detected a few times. The CDR3 DNA is TGTGCCAGCAGTTACTGGACTTCTGGGGCCAACGTCCTGACTTTC. Its translation: CASSYWTSGANVLTF. The chain combines TRBV6-5 with TRBJ2-6; perhaps TRBD2 as D (5 bases). This CDR3 spans 15 amino acids. Germline V gene data show CDR1 as MNHEY and CDR2 as SVGAGI. Trimming left V 1 base short and J 1 base short, with 5 bases between.

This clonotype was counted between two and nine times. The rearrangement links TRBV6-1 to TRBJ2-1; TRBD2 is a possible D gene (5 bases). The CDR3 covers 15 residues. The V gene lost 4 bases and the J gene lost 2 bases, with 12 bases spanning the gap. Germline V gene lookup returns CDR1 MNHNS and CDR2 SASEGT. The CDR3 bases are TGTGCCAGCAGTGCCGGCGGAGGACCCTACAATGAGCAGTTCTTC. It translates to CASSAGGGPYNEQFF.